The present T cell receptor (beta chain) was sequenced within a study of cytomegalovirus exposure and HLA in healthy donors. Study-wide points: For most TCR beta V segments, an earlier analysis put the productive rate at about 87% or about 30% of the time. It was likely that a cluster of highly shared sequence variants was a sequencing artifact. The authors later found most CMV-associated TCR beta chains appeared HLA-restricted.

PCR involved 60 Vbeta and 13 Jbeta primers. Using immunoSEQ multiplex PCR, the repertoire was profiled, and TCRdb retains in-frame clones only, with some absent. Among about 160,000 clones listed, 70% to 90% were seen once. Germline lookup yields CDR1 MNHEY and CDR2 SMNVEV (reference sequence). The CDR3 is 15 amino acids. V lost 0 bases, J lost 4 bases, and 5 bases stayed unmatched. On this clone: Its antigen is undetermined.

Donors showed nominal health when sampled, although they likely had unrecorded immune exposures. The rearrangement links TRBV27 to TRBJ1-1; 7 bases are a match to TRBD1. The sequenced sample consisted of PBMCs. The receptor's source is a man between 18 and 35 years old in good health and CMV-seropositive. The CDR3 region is CASSLSQGVGTEAFF. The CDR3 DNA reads TGTGCCAGCAGTTTATCCCAGGGGGTCGGCACTGAAGCTTTCTTT.